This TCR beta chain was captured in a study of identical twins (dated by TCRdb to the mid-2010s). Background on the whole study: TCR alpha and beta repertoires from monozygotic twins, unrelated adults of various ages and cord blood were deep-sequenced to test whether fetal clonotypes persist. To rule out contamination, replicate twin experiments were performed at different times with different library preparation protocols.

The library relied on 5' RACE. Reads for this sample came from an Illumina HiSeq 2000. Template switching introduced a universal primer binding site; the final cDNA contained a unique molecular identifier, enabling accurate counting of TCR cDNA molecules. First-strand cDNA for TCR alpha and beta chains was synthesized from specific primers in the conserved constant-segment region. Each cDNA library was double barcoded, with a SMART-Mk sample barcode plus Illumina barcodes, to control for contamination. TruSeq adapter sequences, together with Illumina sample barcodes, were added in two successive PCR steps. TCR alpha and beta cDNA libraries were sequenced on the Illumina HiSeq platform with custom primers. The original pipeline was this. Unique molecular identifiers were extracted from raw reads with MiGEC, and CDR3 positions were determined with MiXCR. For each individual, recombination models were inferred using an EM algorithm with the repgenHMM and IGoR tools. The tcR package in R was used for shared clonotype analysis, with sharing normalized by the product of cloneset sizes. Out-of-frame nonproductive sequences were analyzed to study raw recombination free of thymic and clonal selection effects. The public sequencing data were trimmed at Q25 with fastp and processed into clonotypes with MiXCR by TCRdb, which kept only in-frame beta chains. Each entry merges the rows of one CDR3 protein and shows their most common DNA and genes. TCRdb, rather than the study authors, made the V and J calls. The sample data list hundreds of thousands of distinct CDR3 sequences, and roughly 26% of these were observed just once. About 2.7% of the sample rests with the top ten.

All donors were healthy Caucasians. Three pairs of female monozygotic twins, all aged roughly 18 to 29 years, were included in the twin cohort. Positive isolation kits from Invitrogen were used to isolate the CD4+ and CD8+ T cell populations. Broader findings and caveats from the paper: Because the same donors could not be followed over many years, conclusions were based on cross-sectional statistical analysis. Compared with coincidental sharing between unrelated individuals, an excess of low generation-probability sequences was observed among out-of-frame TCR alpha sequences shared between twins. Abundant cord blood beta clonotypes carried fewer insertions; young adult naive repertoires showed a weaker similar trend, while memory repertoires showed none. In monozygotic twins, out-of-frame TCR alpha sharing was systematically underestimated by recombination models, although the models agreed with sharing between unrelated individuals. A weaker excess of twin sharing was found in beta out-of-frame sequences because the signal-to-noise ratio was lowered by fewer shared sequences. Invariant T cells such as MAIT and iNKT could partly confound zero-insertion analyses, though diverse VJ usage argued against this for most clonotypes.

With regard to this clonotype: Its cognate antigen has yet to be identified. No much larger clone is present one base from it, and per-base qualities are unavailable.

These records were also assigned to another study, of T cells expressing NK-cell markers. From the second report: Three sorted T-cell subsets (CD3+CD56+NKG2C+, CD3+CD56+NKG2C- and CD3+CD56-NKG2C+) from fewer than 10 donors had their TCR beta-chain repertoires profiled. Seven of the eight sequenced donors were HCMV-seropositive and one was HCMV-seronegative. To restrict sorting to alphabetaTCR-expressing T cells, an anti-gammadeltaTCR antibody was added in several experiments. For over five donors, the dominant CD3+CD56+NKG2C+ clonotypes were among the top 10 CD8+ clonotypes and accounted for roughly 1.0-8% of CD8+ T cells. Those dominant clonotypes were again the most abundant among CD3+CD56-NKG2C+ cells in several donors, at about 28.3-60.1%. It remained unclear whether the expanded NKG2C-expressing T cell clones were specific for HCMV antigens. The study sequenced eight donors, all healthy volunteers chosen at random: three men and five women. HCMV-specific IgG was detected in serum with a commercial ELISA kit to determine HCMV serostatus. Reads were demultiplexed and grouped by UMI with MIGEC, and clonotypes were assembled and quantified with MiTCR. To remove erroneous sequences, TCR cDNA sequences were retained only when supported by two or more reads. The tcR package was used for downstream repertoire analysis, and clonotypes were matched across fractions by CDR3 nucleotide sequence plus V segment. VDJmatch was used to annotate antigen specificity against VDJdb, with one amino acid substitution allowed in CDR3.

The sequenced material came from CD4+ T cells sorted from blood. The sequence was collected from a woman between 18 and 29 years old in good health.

The CDR3 amino acid sequence is: CASSLEGRQETQYF. The DNA sequence reads TGCGCCAGCAGCTTGGAGGGCCGACAAGAGACCCAGTACTTC. The chain is encoded by TRBV5-1 joined to TRBJ2-5; the D gene is not confidently resolved. Including cysteine and phenylalanine, the CDR3 has 14 amino acids. Left in the record is the CDR3 DNA by itself, 42 bases read in frame from the first base. V and J lose 0 bases and 2 bases, and a span of 8 bases separates them. CDR1 and CDR2, looked up from the germline V gene, are SGHRS and YFSETQ.